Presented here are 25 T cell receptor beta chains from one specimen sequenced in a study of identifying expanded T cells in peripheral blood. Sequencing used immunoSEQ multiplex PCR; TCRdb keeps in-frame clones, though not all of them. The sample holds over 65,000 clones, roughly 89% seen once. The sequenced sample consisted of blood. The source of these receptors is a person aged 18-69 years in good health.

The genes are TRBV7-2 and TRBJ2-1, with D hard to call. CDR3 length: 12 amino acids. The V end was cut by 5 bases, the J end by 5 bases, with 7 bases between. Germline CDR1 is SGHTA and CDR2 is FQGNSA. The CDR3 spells CASSSRDNEQFF. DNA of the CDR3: TGTGCCAGCAGCAGTCGGGACAATGAGCAGTTCTTC.

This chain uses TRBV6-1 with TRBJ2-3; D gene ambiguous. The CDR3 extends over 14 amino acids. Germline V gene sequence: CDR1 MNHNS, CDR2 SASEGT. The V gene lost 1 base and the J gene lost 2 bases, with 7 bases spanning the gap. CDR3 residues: CASSEGGFTDTQYF. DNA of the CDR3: TGTGCCAGCAGTGAAGGGGGTTTCACAGATACGCAGTATTTT.

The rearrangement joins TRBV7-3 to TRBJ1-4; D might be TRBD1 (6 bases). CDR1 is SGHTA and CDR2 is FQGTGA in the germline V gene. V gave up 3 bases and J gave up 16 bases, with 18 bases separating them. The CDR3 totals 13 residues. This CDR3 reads CASSLERGTLKFF. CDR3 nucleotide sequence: TGTGCCAGCAGCTTGGAACGCGGGACACTGAAGTTTTTT.

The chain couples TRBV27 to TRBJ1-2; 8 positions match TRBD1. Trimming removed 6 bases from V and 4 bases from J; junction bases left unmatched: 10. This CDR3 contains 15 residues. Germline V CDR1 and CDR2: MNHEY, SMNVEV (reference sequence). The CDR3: CASSQQGAGSYGYTF. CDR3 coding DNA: TGTGCCAGCAGCCAGCAGGGGGCGGGAAGCTATGGCTACACCTTC.

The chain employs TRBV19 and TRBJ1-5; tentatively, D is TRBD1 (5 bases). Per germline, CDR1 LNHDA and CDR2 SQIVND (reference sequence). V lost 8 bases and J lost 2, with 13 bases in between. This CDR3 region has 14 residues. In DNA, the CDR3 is TGTGCCAGTTTAAGGGACGGTGGCAATCAGCCCCAGCATTTT. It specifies CASLRDGGNQPQHF.

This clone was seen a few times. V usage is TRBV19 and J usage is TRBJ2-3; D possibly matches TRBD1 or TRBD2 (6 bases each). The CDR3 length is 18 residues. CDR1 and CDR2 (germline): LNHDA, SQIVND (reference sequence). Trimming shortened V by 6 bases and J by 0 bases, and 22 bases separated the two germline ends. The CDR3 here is CASRGGLPSPSSTDTQYF. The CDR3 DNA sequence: TGTGCCAGTAGAGGGGGACTCCCTTCTCCGTCTAGCACAGATACGCAGTATTTT.

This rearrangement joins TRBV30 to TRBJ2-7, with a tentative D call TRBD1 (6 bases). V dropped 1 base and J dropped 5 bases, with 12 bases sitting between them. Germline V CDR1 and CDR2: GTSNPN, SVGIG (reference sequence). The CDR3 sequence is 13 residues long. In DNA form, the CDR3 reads TGTGCCTGGAGTGAGATACAGGGCCACGAGCAGTACTTC. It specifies CAWSEIQGHEQYF. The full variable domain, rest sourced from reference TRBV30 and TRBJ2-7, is SQTIHQWPATLVQPVGSPLSLECTVEGTSNPNLYWYRQAAGRGLQLLFYSVGIGQISSEVPQNLSASRPQDRQFILSSKKLLLSDSGFYLCAWSEIQGHEQYFGPGTRLTVT.

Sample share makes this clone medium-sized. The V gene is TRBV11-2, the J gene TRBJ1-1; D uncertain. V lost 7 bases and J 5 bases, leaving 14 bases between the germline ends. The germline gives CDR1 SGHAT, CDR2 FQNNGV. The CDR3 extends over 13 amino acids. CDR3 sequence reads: CASNPAYRTEAFF. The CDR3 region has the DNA TGTGCCAGCAACCCCGCTTACCGAACTGAAGCTTTCTTT. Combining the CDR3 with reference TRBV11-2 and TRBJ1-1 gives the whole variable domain EAGVAQSPRYKIIEKRQSVAFWCNPISGHATLYWYQQILGQGPKLLIQFQNNGVVDDSQLPKDRFSAERLKGVDSTLKIQPAKLEDSAVYLCASNPAYRTEAFFGQGTRLTVV.

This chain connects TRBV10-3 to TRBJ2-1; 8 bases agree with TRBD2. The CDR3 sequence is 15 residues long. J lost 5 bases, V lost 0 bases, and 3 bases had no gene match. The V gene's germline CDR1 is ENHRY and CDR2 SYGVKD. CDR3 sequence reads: CAISESAGGNNEQFF. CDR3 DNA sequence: TGTGCCATCAGTGAGTCGGCGGGAGGAAACAATGAGCAGTTCTTC.

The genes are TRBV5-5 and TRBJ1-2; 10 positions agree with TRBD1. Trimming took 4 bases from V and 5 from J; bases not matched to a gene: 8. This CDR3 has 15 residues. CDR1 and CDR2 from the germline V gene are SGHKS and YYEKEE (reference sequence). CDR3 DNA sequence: TGTGCCAGCAGCAACCGGGACAGGGGCCCTTATGGCTACACCTTC. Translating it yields CASSNRDRGPYGYTF.

CDR3: CASSLASSYQETQYF. CDR3 in DNA: TGTGCCAGCAGCTTAGCTAGCAGCTACCAAGAGACCCAGTACTTC. The rearrangement links TRBV7-2 to TRBJ2-5, with D uncertain. V was cut by 0 bases and J by 0 bases, with 8 bases left in between. The germline gives CDR1 SGHTA, CDR2 FQGNSA. This CDR3 is built from 15 residues.

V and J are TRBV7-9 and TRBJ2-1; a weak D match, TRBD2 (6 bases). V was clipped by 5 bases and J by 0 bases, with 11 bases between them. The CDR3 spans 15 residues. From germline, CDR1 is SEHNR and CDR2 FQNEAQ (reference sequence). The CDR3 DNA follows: TGTGCCAGCAGCCCCGTCGGGGGCTCCTACAATGAGCAGTTCTTC. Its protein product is CASSPVGGSYNEQFF.

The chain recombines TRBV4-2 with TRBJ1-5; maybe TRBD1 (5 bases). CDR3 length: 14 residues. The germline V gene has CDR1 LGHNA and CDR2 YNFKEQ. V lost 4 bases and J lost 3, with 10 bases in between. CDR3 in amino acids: CASSRDRYNQPQHF. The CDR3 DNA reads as TGTGCCAGCAGCCGAGACAGATACAATCAGCCCCAGCATTTT.

CDR3: CASSDRDTGTYGNQPQHF. CDR3 sequence (DNA): TGTGCCAGCAGTGATCGGGACACGGGAACATATGGCAATCAGCCCCAGCATTTT. The genes are TRBV6-1 and TRBJ1-5; D is possibly TRBD1 (6 bases). Germline assignment: CDR1 MNHNS and CDR2 SASEGT. V lost 3 bases to trimming and J lost 2 bases, with 20 bases between them. The CDR3 extends over 18 amino acids.

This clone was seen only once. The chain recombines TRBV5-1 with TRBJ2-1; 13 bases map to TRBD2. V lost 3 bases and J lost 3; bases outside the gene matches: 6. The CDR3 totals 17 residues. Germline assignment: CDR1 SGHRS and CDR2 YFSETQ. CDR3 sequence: CASSWGTSGIRYNEQFF. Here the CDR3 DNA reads TGCGCCAGCAGCTGGGGGACTAGCGGGATCCGCTACAATGAGCAGTTCTTC.

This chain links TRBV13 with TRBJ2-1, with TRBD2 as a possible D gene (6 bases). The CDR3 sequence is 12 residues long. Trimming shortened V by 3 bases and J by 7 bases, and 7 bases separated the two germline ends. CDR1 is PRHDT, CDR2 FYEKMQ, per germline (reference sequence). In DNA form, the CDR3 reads TGTGCCAGCAGCTTGACTAGGAATGAGCAGTTCTTC. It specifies CASSLTRNEQFF. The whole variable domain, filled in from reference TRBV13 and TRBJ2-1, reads AAGVIQSPRHLIKEKRETATLKCYPIPRHDTVYWYQQGPGQDPQFLISFYEKMQSDKGSIPDRFSAQQFSDYHSELNMSSLELGDSALYFCASSLTRNEQFFGPGTRLTVL.

The DNA of the CDR3 is TGCGCCAGCAGCAATAGGCAGCCCGCTACTGAAGCTTTCTTT. As protein: CASSNRQPATEAFF. The rearrangement uses TRBV5-1 and TRBJ1-1; D remains ambiguous. The CDR3 runs 14 residues. CDR1 is SGHRS, CDR2 YFSETQ, per germline. With 4 bases removed from V and 5 bases from J, the gap between germline ends came to 15 bases. Drawing the rest from reference TRBV5-1 and TRBJ1-1, the complete variable domain is KAGVTQTPRYLIKTRGQQVTLSCSPISGHRSVSWYQQTPGQGLQFLFEYFSETQRNKGNFPGRFSGRQFSNSRSEMNVSTLELGDSALYLCASSNRQPATEAFFGQGTRLTVV.

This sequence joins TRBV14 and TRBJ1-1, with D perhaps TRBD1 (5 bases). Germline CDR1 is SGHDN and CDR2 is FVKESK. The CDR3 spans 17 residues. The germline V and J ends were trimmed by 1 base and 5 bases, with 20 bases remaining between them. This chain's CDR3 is CASSQGRGNFGGTEAFF. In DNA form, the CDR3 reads TGTGCCAGCAGCCAAGGGAGAGGGAATTTCGGGGGAACTGAAGCTTTCTTT.

The CDR3 region is CASTSDTYNEQFF. In DNA, the CDR3 is TGTGCCAGCACGTCGGACACCTACAATGAGCAGTTCTTC. The chain links TRBV21-1 to TRBJ2-1; TRBD1 was called by the table and not checked on the DNA. TRBV21-1 is classified as a pseudogene. This CDR3 is built from 13 residues.

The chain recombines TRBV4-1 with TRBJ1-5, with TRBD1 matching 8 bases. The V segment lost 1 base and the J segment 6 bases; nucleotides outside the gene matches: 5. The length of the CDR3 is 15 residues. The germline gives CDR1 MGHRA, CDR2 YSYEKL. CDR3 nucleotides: TGCGCCAGCAGCCAAGGATCAGGGGGCGGTCAGCCCCAGCATTTT. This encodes CASSQGSGGGQPQHF.

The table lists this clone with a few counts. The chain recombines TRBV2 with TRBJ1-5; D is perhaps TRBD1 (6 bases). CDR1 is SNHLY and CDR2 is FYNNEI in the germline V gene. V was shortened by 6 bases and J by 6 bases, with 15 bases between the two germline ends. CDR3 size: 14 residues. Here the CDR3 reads CASRAGVGGQPQHF. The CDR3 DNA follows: TGTGCCAGCAGAGCGGGGGTAGGGGGTCAGCCCCAGCATTTT.

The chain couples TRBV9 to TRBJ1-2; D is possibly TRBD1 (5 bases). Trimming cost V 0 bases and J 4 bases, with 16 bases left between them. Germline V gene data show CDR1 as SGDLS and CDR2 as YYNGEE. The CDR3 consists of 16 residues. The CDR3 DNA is TGTGCCAGCAGCGTAGCTCCCCAGGGCAAACTCTATGGCTACACCTTC. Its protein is CASSVAPQGKLYGYTF.

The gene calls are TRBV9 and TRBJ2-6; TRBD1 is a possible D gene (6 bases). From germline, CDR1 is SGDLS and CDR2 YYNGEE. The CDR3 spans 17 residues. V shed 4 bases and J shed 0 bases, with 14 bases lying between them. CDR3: CASSSSRGNSGANVLTF. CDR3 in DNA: TGTGCCAGCAGCTCTAGTAGGGGGAACTCTGGGGCCAACGTCCTGACTTTC. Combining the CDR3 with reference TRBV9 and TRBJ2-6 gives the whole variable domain DSGVTQTPKHLITATGQRVTLRCSPRSGDLSVYWYQQSLDQGLQFLIQYYNGEERAKGNILERFSAQQFPDLHSELNLSSLELGDSALYFCASSSSRGNSGANVLTFGAGSRLTVL.

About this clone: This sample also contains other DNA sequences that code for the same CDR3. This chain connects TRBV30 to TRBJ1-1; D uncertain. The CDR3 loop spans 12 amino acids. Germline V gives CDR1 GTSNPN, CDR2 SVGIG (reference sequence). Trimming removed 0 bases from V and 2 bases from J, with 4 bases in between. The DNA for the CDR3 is TGTGCCTGGAGTGTCGGTAACACTGAAGCTTTCTTT. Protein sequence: CAWSVGNTEAFF.

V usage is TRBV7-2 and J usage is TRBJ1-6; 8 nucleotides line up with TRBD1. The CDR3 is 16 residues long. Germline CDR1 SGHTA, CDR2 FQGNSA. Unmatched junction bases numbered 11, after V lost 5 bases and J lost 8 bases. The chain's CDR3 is CASSEGQGGFDSPLHF. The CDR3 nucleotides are TGTGCCAGCAGCGAAGGACAGGGTGGTTTCGATTCACCCCTCCACTTT. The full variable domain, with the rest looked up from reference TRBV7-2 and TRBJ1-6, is GAGVSQSPSNKVTEKGKDVELRCDPISGHTALYWYRQSLGQGLEFLIYFQGNSAPDKSGLPSDRFSAERTGGSVSTLTIQRTQQEDSAVYLCASSEGQGGFDSPLHFGNGTRLTVT.